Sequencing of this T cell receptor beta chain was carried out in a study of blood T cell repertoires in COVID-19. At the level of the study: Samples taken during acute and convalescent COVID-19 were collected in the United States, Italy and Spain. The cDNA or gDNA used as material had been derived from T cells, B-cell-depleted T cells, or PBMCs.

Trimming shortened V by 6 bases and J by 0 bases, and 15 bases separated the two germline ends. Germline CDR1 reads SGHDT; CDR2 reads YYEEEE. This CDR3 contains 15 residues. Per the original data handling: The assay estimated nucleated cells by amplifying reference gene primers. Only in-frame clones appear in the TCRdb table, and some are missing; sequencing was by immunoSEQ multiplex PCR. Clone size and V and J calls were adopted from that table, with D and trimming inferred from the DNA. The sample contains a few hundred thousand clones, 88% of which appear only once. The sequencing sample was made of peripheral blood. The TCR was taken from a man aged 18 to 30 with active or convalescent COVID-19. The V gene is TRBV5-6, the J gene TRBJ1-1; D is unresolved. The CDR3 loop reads CASNRPETMNTEAFF. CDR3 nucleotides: TGTGCCAGCAATCGTCCAGAAACAATGAACACTGAAGCTTTCTTT.